One and the same sample provided the 14 T cell receptor beta chains below, sequenced in a study of cytomegalovirus exposure and HLA in healthy donors. PCR used 60 Vbeta primers and 13 Jbeta primers. TCRdb's table, derived via immunoSEQ multiplex PCR, lists solely in-frame clones and lacks some. The table lists 75,000 to 100,000 clones, around 73% of them singletons. Input material: PBMCs. Every receptor here comes from a man between 35 and 55 years old in good health and CMV-seronegative.

The chain is built from TRBV27 and TRBJ2-1; 7 positions agree with TRBD2. This CDR3 contains 19 residues. Germline V gives CDR1 MNHEY, CDR2 SMNVEV (reference sequence). The V gene end was trimmed by 0 bases and the J gene end by 8 bases; junction bases not matched to a gene: 19. The DNA of the CDR3 is TGTGCCAGCAGTTTATCGAATCTCCTAGCGGCCACCTACGGGGATGAGCAGTTCTTC. It codes for CASSLSNLLAATYGDEQFF.

V is TRBV18 and J is TRBJ2-3, with 7 bases lining up with TRBD2. V gave up 3 bases and J gave up 2 bases; unmatched junction bases: 17. Germline V gives CDR1 KGHSH, CDR2 LQKENI. This CDR3 is 19 amino acids long. DNA of the CDR3: TGTGCCAGCTCACCGAATCTGCCGTCTAGCGGACGAGCCACAGATACGCAGTATTTT. Translated: CASSPNLPSSGRATDTQYF.

DNA of the CDR3: TGTGCCAGCAGTTACCCTAACCGGGATACTAATCAGCCCCAGCATTTT. Protein: CASSYPNRDTNQPQHF. V and J are TRBV6-6 and TRBJ1-5, with D unresolved. The V gene's germline CDR1 is MNHNY and CDR2 SVGAGI (reference sequence). This CDR3 spans 16 amino acids. V was pared by 2 bases and J by 4 bases, with 15 bases between.

The genes are TRBV9 and TRBJ2-7, with unresolved D. Deletions cut 1 base from V and 2 bases from J, with 7 bases between. There are 13 residues in the CDR3. In germline, CDR1 is SGDLS, CDR2 YYNGEE. The CDR3 is CASSVNAAYEQYF. In nucleotides, the CDR3 is TGTGCCAGCAGCGTAAATGCGGCCTACGAGCAGTACTTC.

The chain has TRBV28 and TRBJ2-1; the match to TRBD2 covers 10 bases. Germline CDR1 MDHEN, CDR2 SYDVKM. The CDR3 runs 18 residues. The V segment lost 7 bases and the J segment 0 bases; nucleotides outside the gene matches: 12. CDR3 coding DNA: TGTGCCAGCACTCCCGCTAGCGGGAGCTGGGGCTCCTACAATGAGCAGTTCTTC. It is translated as CASTPASGSWGSYNEQFF.

Remarks on this clone: Additional DNA sequences in this sample encode the identical CDR3. The CDR3 region has the DNA TGTGCCAGCAGAGGAAGGACAGTTTCAACTAATGAAAAACTGTTTTTT. It encodes CASRGRTVSTNEKLFF. The genes are TRBV7-9 and TRBJ1-4; possible D gene TRBD1, 6 bases. Trimming shortened V by 6 bases and J by 0 bases, and 14 bases separated the two germline ends. CDR3 length: 16 residues. CDR1 and CDR2 (germline): SEHNR, FQNEAQ (reference sequence).

This chain connects TRBV5-1 to TRBJ2-3, with D possibly TRBD2 on 5 matching bases. The CDR3 is 14 residues long. CDR1 is SGHRS and CDR2 is YFSETQ in the germline V gene. V lost 0 bases to trimming and J lost 2 bases, with 7 bases between them. CDR3 protein: CASSLGEITDTQYF. The CDR3 coding sequence is TGCGCCAGCAGCTTGGGGGAGATCACAGATACGCAGTATTTT.

The chain combines TRBV28 with TRBJ1-5; TRBD1 is a possible D gene (6 bases). Trimming removed 3 bases at V and 7 bases at J, with 19 bases between. CDR1 is MDHEN and CDR2 is SYDVKM in the germline V gene. This CDR3 is built from 16 residues. The DNA of the CDR3 is TGTGCCAGCAGTTTGGGGCAGGGGTTTCTAGGCCAGCCCCAGCATTTT. Translation: CASSLGQGFLGQPQHF.

The rearrangement joins TRBV7-9 to TRBJ2-3, with 9 positions matching TRBD2. V trimming: 1 base; J trimming: 6 bases; junction bases outside the gene matches: 5. This CDR3 has 15 residues. Looked up from germline, CDR1 is SEHNR and CDR2 is FQNEAQ (reference sequence). This chain's CDR3 is CASSLGLAGSDTQYF. The CDR3 DNA reads TGTGCCAGCAGCTTAGGGCTAGCGGGGTCGGATACGCAGTATTTT.

This clone was detected a few times. V gene TRBV5-1 combines with J gene TRBJ2-1; 11 bases align to TRBD2. V gave up 0 bases and J gave up 9 bases; unmatched junction bases: 2. The germline V gene has CDR1 SGHRS and CDR2 YFSETQ. The CDR3 contains 14 residues. The CDR3 reads CASSLVLAGGEQFF. Written as DNA, the CDR3 is TGCGCCAGCAGCTTGGTCCTAGCGGGAGGTGAGCAGTTCTTC.

This sequence joins TRBV5-4 and TRBJ2-7; 9 bases fit TRBD2. Germline CDR1 SGHNT, CDR2 YYREEE (reference sequence). The V gene end was trimmed by 0 bases and the J gene end by 2 bases; junction bases not matched to a gene: 3. CDR3 length: 15 amino acids. The CDR3 sequence is CASSLGVAGAYEQYF. The CDR3 DNA follows: TGTGCCAGCAGCTTGGGGGTAGCGGGAGCCTACGAGCAGTACTTC. Filled out from reference TRBV5-4 and TRBJ2-7, the complete variable domain reads ETGVTQSPTHLIKTRGQQVTLRCSSQSGHNTVSWYQQALGQGPQFIFQYYREEENGRGNFPPRFSGLQFPNYSSELNVNALELDDSALYLCASSLGVAGAYEQYFGPGTRLTVT.

This clone was seen just once. This chain joins TRBV27 and TRBJ2-5, with D possibly TRBD1 on 6 matching bases. V shed 3 bases and J shed 2 bases, with 16 bases lying between them. The germline V gene has CDR1 MNHEY and CDR2 SMNVEV (reference sequence). The CDR3 has 16 residues. CDR3 sequence reads: CASSLIRQRGQETQYF. The CDR3 DNA follows: TGTGCCAGCAGTTTGATTCGACAGAGGGGGCAAGAGACCCAGTACTTC.

The V and J genes are TRBV6-5 and TRBJ2-5, with D possibly TRBD2 on 5 matching bases. The end of the DNA aligns better with TRBJ2-7, so the J call may be wrong. The V gene's germline CDR1 is MNHEY and CDR2 SVGAGI. This CDR3 comprises 14 residues. This CDR3 reads CASSQEAFAHEQYF. CDR3 bases: TGTGCCAGCAGCCAGGAGGCGTTTGCCCACGAGCAGTACTTC.

The J gene is TRBJ2-7, the V gene TRBV7-9, with a weak D call TRBD1 (6 bases). V dropped 5 bases and J dropped 2 bases, with 19 bases sitting between them. Germline CDR1 is SEHNR and CDR2 is FQNEAQ (reference sequence). The CDR3 length is 16 residues. CDR3 in amino acids: CASSTDDRTGAYEQYF. The CDR3 bases are TGTGCCAGCAGCACCGATGACAGGACTGGTGCCTACGAGCAGTACTTC.